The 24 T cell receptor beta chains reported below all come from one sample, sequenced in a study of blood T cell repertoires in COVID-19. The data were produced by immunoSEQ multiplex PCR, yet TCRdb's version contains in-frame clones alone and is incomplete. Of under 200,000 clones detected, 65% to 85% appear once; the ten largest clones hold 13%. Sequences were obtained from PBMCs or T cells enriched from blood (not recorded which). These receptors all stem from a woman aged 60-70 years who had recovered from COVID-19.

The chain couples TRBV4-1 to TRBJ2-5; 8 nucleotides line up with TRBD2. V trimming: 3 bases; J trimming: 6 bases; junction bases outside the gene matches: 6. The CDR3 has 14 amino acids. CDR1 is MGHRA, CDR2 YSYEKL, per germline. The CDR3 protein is CASSHPRGGQTQYF. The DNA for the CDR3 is TGCGCCAGCAGCCATCCCCGGGGGGGACAGACCCAGTACTTC.

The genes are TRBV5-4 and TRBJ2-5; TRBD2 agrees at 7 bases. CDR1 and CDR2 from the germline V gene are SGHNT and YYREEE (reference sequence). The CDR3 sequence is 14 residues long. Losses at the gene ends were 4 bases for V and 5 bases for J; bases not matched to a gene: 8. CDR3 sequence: CASSTPMGGETQYF. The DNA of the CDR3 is TGTGCCAGCAGCACCCCTATGGGGGGGGAGACCCAGTACTTC.

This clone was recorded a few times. The CDR3: CAWSPKGDRGQDGYTF. CDR3 nucleotide sequence: TGTGCCTGGAGTCCCAAGGGGGACAGGGGGCAGGATGGCTACACCTTC. J is TRBJ1-2 and V is TRBV30, with 12 nucleotides matching TRBD1. The germline V gene encodes CDR1 GTSNPN and CDR2 SVGIG (reference sequence). After removal of 2 bases from V and 6 bases from J, the junction contained 10 bases not matched to a gene. The CDR3 has 16 amino acids.

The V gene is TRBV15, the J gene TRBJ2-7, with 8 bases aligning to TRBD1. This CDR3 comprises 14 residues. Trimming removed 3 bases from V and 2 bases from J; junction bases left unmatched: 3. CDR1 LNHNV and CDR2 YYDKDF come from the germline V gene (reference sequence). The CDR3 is CATSRSGGAYEQYF. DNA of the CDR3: TGTGCCACCAGCAGGTCAGGGGGCGCCTACGAGCAGTACTTC.

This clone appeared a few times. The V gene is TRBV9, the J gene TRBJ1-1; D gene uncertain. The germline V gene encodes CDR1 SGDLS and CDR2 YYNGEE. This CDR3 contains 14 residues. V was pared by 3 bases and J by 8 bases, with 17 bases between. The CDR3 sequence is CASSAREWSREAFF. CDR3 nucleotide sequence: TGTGCCAGCAGCGCCCGGGAGTGGTCGAGGGAAGCTTTCTTT.

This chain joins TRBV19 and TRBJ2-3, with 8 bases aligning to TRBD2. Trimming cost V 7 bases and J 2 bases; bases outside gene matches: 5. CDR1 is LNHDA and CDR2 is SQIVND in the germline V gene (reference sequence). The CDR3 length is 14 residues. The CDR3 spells CASNPGLVTDTQYF. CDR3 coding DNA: TGTGCCAGTAACCCGGGACTAGTCACAGATACGCAGTATTTT.

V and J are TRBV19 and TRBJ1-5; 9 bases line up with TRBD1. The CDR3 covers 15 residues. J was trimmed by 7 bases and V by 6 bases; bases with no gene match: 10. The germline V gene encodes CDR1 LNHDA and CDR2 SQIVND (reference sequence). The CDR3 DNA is TGTGCCAGTAGCTCGGACAGGGGATCCGGACAGCCCCAGCATTTT. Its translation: CASSSDRGSGQPQHF.

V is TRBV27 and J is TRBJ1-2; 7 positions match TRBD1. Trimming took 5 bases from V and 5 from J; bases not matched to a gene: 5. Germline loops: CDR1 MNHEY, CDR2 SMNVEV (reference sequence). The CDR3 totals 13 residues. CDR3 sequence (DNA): TGTGCCAGCAGTCCGACAGGGAGGTATGGCTACACCTTC. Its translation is CASSPTGRYGYTF.

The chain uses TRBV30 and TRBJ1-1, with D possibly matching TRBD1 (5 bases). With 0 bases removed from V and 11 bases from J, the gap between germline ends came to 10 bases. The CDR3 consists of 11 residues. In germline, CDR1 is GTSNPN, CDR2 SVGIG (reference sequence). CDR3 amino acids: CAWSVGGAAFF. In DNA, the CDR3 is TGTGCCTGGAGTGTTGGTGGGGCTGCTTTCTTT. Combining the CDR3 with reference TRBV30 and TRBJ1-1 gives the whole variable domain SQTIHQWPATLVQPVGSPLSLECTVEGTSNPNLYWYRQAAGRGLQLLFYSVGIGQISSEVPQNLSASRPQDRQFILSSKKLLLSDSGFYLCAWSVGGAAFFGQGTRLTVV.

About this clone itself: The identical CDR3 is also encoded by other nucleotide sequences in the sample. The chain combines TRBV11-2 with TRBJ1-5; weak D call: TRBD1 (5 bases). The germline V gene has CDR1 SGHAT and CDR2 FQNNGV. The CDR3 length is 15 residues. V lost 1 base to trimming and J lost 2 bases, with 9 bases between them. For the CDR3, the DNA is TGTGCCAGCAGCTTAGTGGGGGGTGGCAATCAGCCCCAGCATTTT. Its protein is CASSLVGGGNQPQHF.

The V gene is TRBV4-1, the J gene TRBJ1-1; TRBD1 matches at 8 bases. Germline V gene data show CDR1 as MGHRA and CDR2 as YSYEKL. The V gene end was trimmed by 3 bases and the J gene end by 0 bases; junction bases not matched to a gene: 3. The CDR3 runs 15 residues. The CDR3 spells CASSQRTGMNTEAFF. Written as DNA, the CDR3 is TGCGCCAGCAGCCAGCGGACAGGGATGAACACTGAAGCTTTCTTT.

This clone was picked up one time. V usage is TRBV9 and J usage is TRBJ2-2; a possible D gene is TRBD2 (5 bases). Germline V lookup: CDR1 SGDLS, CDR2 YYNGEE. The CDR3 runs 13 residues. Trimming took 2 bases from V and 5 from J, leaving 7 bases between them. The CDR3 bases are TGTGCCAGCAGCGTGCGGGTTACCGGGGAGCTGTTTTTT. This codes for CASSVRVTGELFF.

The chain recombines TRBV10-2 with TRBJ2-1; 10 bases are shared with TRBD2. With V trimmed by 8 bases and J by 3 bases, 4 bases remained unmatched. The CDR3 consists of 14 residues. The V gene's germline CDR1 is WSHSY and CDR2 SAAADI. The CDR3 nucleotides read TGCGCCAGCCAAGGACTAGCGGTCTACAATGAGCAGTTCTTC. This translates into CASQGLAVYNEQFF.

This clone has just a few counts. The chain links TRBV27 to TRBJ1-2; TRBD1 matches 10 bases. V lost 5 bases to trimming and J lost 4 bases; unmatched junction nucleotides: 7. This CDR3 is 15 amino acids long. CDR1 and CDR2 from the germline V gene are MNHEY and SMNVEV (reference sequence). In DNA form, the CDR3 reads TGTGCCAGCAGTCCAGACAGGGGGCGGTCCTATGGCTACACCTTC. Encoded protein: CASSPDRGRSYGYTF.

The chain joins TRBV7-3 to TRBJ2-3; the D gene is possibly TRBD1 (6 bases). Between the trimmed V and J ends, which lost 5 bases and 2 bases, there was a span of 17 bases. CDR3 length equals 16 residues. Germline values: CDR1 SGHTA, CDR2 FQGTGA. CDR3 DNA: TGTGCCAGCAGCCTCGGGACATATGGTCCCACAGATACGCAGTATTTT. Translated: CASSLGTYGPTDTQYF.

This CDR3 reads CASSSTLTGEGGYTF. DNA for the CDR3: TGTGCCAGCAGCTCTACCTTGACAGGAGAGGGGGGCTACACCTTC. V and J are TRBV11-2 and TRBJ1-2; a weak D match, TRBD1 (6 bases). The CDR3 spans 15 residues. V was cut by 4 bases and J by 8 bases, with 20 bases left in between. CDR1 is SGHAT and CDR2 is FQNNGV in the germline V gene. The complete variable domain, with remaining parts taken from reference TRBV11-2 and TRBJ1-2, reads EAGVAQSPRYKIIEKRQSVAFWCNPISGHATLYWYQQILGQGPKLLIQFQNNGVVDDSQLPKDRFSAERLKGVDSTLKIQPAKLEDSAVYLCASSSTLTGEGGYTFGSGTRLTVV.

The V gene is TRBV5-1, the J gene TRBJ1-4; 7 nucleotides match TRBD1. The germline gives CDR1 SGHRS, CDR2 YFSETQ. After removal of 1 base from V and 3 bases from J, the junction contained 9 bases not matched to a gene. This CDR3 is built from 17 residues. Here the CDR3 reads CASSLTGQEPPNEKLFF. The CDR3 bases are TGCGCCAGCAGCTTGACCGGACAGGAGCCCCCTAATGAAAAACTGTTTTTT.

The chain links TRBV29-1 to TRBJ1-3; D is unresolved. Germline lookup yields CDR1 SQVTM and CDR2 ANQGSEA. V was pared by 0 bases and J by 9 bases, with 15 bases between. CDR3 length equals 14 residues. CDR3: CSVEDRQKPGTIYF. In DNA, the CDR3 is TGCAGCGTTGAAGATCGGCAGAAACCGGGCACCATATATTTT.

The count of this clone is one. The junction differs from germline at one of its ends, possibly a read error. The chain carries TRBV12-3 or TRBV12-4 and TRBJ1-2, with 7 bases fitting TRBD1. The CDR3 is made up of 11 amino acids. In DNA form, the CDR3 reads TGTGCCAGCAGTCTTATGGGACAGATGATCTTC. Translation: CASSLMGQMIF.

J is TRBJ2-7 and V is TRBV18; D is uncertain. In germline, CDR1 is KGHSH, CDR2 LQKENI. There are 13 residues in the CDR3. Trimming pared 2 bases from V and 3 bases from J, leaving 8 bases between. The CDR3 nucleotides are TGTGCCAGCTCACCATCCCTAGTCTACGAGCAGTACTTC. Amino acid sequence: CASSPSLVYEQYF.

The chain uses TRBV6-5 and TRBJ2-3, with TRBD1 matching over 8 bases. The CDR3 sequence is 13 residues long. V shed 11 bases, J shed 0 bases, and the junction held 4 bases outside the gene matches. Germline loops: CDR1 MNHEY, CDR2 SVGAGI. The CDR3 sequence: CALRTGSTDTQYF. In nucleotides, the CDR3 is TGTGCCCTTAGGACAGGGAGCACAGATACGCAGTATTTT.

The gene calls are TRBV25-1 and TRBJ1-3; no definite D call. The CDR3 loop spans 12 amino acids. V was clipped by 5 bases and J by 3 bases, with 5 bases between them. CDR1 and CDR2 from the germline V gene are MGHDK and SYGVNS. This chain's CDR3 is CASSPVGNTIYF. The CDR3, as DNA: TGTGCCAGCAGTCCCGTTGGAAACACCATATATTTT.

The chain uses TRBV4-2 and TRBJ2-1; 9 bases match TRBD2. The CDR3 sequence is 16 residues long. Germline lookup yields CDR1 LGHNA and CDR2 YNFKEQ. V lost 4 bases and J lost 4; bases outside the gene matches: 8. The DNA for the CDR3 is TGTGCCAGCAGCCCATCCTCGCTAGCGGGGTACAATGAGCAGTTCTTC. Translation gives CASSPSSLAGYNEQFF.

The CDR3 coding sequence is TGTGCCAGCAGCAATCGGGGGGGAAACACCATATATTTT. This gives the protein CASSNRGGNTIYF. The chain is built from TRBV7-9 and TRBJ1-3, with TRBD1 as a possible D gene (5 bases). V was trimmed by 5 bases and J by 4 bases, leaving 9 bases between them. CDR3 size: 13 residues. Germline V gene sequence: CDR1 SEHNR, CDR2 FQNEAQ (reference sequence).